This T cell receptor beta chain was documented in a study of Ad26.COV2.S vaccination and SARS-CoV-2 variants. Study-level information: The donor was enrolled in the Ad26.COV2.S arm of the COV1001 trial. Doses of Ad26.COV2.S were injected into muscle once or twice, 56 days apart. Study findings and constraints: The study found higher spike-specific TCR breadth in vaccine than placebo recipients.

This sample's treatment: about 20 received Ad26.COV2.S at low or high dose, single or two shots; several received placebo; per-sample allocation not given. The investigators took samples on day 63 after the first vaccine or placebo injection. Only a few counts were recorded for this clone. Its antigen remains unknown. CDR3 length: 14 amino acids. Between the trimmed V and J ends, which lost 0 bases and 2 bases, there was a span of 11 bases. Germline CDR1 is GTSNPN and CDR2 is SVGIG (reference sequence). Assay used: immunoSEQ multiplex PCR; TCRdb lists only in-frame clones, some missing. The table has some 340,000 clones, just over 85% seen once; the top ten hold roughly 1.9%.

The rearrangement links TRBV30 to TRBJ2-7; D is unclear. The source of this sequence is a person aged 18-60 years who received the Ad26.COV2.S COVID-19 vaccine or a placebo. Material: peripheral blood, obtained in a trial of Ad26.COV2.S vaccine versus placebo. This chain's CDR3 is CAWSVPFVTYEQYF. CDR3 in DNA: TGTGCCTGGAGTGTACCTTTTGTCACCTACGAGCAGTACTTC. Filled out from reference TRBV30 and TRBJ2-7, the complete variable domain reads SQTIHQWPATLVQPVGSPLSLECTVEGTSNPNLYWYRQAAGRGLQLLFYSVGIGQISSEVPQNLSASRPQDRQFILSSKKLLLSDSGFYLCAWSVPFVTYEQYFGPGTRLTVT.